This T cell receptor beta chain comes out of a study of vaccination and CD4 T cells after COVID-19. As for the study in general: Post-COVID draws came a median approximately 93 days after diagnosis (range 35 to 161).

Points from the study as a whole: In median terms, SARS-CoV-2-reactive clonotypes went from roughly 21 to 40, a nonsignificant rise. Looking at convalescent patients, a median around 90% of reactive clones were present only post-vaccination.

As regards this clonotype: Its antigen is undetermined.

Researchers used the Oncomine TCR Beta short-read assay to sequence DNA from cultured CD4+ T cells. The template was genomic DNA from cultured CD4+ T cells. One entry per CDR3 protein results from TCRdb running MiXCR on the PCR reads. Among about 16,000 distinct CDR3 sequences listed, 45% to 65% were seen once. Germline CDR1 is LNHDA and CDR2 is SQIVND (reference sequence). The CDR3 is 15 amino acids. V shed 3 bases and J shed 0 bases, with 9 bases lying between them. Treatment reported: roughly 10-day PBMC culture with coronavirus spike peptide pools or control peptides (ViraFEST assay). This clonotype originated in a human donor who had recovered from COVID-19. The sequencing used CD4+ T cells from blood, cultured in vitro, collected before SARS-CoV-2 vaccination. The V and J genes are TRBV19 and TRBJ1-5; D remains ambiguous. The CDR3 loop is CASSIWGNSNQPQHF. The CDR3 DNA is TGTGCCAGTAGTATTTGGGGAAATAGCAATCAGCCCCAGCATTTT.